This record covers a single T cell receptor (beta chain). Trimming left V 2 bases short and J 6 bases short, with 25 bases between. Germline V gives CDR1 SEHNR, CDR2 FQNEAQ (reference sequence). The CDR3 consists of 18 residues. The data originate from a study of T cell responses to AZD1222 COVID-19 vaccine. TCRdb's table, derived via immunoSEQ multiplex PCR, lists solely in-frame clones and lacks some. There are over 150,000 clones in the sample; 80% to 95% occur only once, and 0.9% to 1.1% lies in the top ten. Sequencing used peripheral blood, obtained 28 days after the second AZD1222 dose. This sequence joins TRBV7-9 and TRBJ1-2; TRBD1 might be the D (6 bases). This TCR was recovered from an adult who received the AZD1222 COVID-19 vaccine. This CDR3 reads CASSLYPPPGQSSDGYTF. CDR3 nucleotides: TGTGCCAGCAGCTTATATCCCCCGCCGGGACAATCCTCGGATGGCTACACCTTC.